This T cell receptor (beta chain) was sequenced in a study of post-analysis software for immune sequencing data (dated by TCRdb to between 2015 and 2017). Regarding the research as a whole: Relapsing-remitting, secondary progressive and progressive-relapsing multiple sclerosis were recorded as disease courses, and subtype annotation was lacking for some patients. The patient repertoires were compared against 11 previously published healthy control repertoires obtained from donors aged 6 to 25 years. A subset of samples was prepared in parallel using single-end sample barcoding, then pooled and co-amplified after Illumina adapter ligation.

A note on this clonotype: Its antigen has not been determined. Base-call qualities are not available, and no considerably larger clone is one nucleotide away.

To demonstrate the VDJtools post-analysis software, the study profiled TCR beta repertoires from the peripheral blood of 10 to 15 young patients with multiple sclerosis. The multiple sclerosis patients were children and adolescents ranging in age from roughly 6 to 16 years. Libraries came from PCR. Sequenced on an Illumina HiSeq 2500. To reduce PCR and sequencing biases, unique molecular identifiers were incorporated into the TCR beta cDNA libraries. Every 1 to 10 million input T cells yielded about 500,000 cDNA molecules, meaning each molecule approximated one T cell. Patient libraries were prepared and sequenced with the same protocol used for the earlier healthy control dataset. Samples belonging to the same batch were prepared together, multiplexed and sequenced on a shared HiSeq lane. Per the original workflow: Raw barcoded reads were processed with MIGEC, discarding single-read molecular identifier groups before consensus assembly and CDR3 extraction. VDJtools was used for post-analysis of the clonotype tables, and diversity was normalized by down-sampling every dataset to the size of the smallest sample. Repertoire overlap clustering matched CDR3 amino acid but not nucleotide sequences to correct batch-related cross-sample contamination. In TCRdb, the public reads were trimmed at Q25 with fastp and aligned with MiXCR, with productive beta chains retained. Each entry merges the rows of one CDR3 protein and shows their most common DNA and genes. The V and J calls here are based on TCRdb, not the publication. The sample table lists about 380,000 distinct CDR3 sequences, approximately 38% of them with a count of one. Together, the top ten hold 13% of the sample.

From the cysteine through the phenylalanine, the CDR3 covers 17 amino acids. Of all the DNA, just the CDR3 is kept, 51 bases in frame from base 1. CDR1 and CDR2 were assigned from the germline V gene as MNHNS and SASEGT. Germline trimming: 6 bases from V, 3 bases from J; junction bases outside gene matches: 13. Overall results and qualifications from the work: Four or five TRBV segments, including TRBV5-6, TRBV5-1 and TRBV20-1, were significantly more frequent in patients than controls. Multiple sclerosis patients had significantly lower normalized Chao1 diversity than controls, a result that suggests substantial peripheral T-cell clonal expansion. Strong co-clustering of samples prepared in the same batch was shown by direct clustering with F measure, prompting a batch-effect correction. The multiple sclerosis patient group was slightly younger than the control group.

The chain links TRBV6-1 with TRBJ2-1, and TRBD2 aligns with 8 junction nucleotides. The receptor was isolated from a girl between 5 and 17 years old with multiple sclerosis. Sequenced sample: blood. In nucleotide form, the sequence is TGTGCCAGCAGCTCATACCGGGGGGGCAAGAGCTACAATGAGCAGTTCTTC. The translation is CASSSYRGGKSYNEQFF.